These T cell receptor beta chains were read from a single sample in a study of T cells in Graves' hyperthyroidism and ophthalmopathy. TCRdb reanalysed the multiplex PCR reads using MiXCR and keeps one entry per CDR3 protein. The sample holds fewer than 300,000 distinct CDR3 sequences; less than 30% are singletons and the top ten take 25% to 30%. Sequencing input: blood. The receptors here all came from a middle-aged man with Graves' hyperthyroidism that later progressed to Graves' ophthalmopathy. CDR3s leave out the opening cysteine and the closing phenylalanine or tryptophan. D genes are given only for firm matches.

v_call: TRBV11-2; d_call: .; j_call: TRBJ1-1; cdr3_aa: ASSAPLNRGESEAF
v_call: TRBV6-1; d_call: .; j_call: TRBJ1-2; cdr3_aa: ASSESRIDYGYT
v_call: TRBV6-5; d_call: TRBD1; j_call: TRBJ1-5; cdr3_aa: ASSSVRTGGNQPQH
v_call: TRBV6-4; d_call: .; j_call: TRBJ2-5; cdr3_aa: ASSWGGQETQY
v_call: TRBV9; d_call: .; j_call: TRBJ1-4; cdr3_aa: ASSVEGPHATNEKLF
v_call: TRBV30; d_call: .; j_call: TRBJ1-2; cdr3_aa: AWSVAGIGLGYT
v_call: TRBV11-2; d_call: TRBD1; j_call: TRBJ2-7; cdr3_aa: ASSWELGTGYREQY
v_call: TRBV6-1; d_call: .; j_call: TRBJ1-6; cdr3_aa: ASSEADSSPLH
v_call: TRBV6-5; d_call: .; j_call: TRBJ1-1; cdr3_aa: ASSPMLVNTEAF
v_call: TRBV13; d_call: .; j_call: TRBJ1-1; cdr3_aa: ASSPRGGWTEAF
v_call: TRBV6-2/TRBV6-3; d_call: TRBD1; j_call: TRBJ1-2; cdr3_aa: ASSNGQGRPYT
v_call: TRBV12-3/TRBV12-4; d_call: .; j_call: TRBJ1-1; cdr3_aa: ASSSLLRGGTEAF
v_call: TRBV2; d_call: TRBD1; j_call: TRBJ2-2; cdr3_aa: ASRDRGNGELF
v_call: TRBV6-2/TRBV6-3; d_call: .; j_call: TRBJ2-6; cdr3_aa: ASSYTVGGSGANVLT
v_call: TRBV30; d_call: .; j_call: TRBJ1-2; cdr3_aa: AWSELGEPGYT
v_call: TRBV11-2; d_call: .; j_call: TRBJ1-1; cdr3_aa: ASSLEGGLPNTEAF
v_call: TRBV6-1; d_call: TRBD1; j_call: TRBJ2-7; cdr3_aa: ATGVGTGGRVDEQY
v_call: TRBV19; d_call: .; j_call: TRBJ1-5; cdr3_aa: ASSTTNLLRPQH
v_call: TRBV11-2; d_call: .; j_call: TRBJ1-2; cdr3_aa: ASSSETQTYGYT
v_call: TRBV27; d_call: .; j_call: TRBJ1-5; cdr3_aa: ASSFGRAQPQH
v_call: TRBV19; d_call: .; j_call: TRBJ2-5; cdr3_aa: ASGKRKEETQY
v_call: TRBV6-5; d_call: .; j_call: TRBJ1-1; cdr3_aa: ASSYSWAVGPGTEAF
v_call: TRBV12-5; d_call: .; j_call: TRBJ2-7; cdr3_aa: ASGLVGYEQY
v_call: TRBV6-1; d_call: .; j_call: TRBJ2-5; cdr3_aa: ASSLRDGIQETQY
v_call: TRBV7-3; d_call: TRBD1; j_call: TRBJ2-2; cdr3_aa: ASSAIGGSGELF
v_call: TRBV19; d_call: .; j_call: TRBJ1-2; cdr3_aa: ASSILTGSGYGYT
v_call: TRBV9; d_call: TRBD2; j_call: TRBJ2-5; cdr3_aa: ASSAAGGQWETQY
v_call: TRBV12-5; d_call: .; j_call: TRBJ1-2; cdr3_aa: ASGNSNYGYT
v_call: TRBV14; d_call: .; j_call: TRBJ1-2; cdr3_aa: ASSQDLSGYT
v_call: TRBV4-1; d_call: TRBD1; j_call: TRBJ2-7; cdr3_aa: ASSQDLDRDGYEQY
v_call: TRBV20-1; d_call: .; j_call: TRBJ2-7; cdr3_aa: SARDVVGSSYEQY
v_call: TRBV5-1; d_call: .; j_call: TRBJ2-7; cdr3_aa: ASSSVQGTHEQY
v_call: TRBV14; d_call: .; j_call: TRBJ2-2; cdr3_aa: ASGRERNTGELF
v_call: TRBV20-1; d_call: TRBD1; j_call: TRBJ2-7; cdr3_aa: SATGTGNHEQY
v_call: TRBV12-5; d_call: TRBD1; j_call: TRBJ2-7; cdr3_aa: ASGRQGTPYEQY
v_call: TRBV28; d_call: .; j_call: TRBJ1-2; cdr3_aa: ASSTATDYGYT
v_call: TRBV7-9; d_call: TRBD1; j_call: TRBJ2-7; cdr3_aa: ASSFPGQTYEQY
v_call: TRBV20-1; d_call: .; j_call: TRBJ1-2; cdr3_aa: SAFRHLPNYGYT
v_call: TRBV28; d_call: .; j_call: TRBJ2-7; cdr3_aa: ASSLSPPTGSYEQY
v_call: TRBV19; d_call: .; j_call: TRBJ2-5; cdr3_aa: ASSIDFGRPSETQY
v_call: TRBV6-1; d_call: .; j_call: TRBJ1-2; cdr3_aa: ASATGFYGYT
v_call: TRBV25-1; d_call: TRBD1; j_call: TRBJ2-7; cdr3_aa: ASSGTGGGYEQY
v_call: TRBV5-4; d_call: .; j_call: TRBJ2-7; cdr3_aa: ASSLRRKQS
v_call: TRBV3-1; d_call: .; j_call: TRBJ2-7; cdr3_aa: ASSQDRGVAYEQY
v_call: TRBV6-5; d_call: TRBD1; j_call: TRBJ2-7; cdr3_aa: ASSYVQGDHYEQY
v_call: TRBV12-3/TRBV12-4; d_call: TRBD2; j_call: TRBJ2-7; cdr3_aa: ASSLSSGISYEQY
v_call: TRBV6-1; d_call: .; j_call: TRBJ2-6; cdr3_aa: ASMAPSRISGANVLT
v_call: TRBV10-2; d_call: .; j_call: TRBJ1-5; cdr3_aa: ASTPVSNQPQH
v_call: TRBV11-2; d_call: .; j_call: TRBJ2-7; cdr3_aa: ASSLDFEQY